The table lists the clone carrying this T cell receptor beta chain with a few counts. Its specificity is not known. Isolation of CD4+ naive, central memory, regulatory and stem cell-like memory cells was achieved by sorting via CD45RO/CCR7/CD25/CD127/CD95/CD27. The sample belongs to a study of beta chain features in type 1 diabetes. General study points: Patients' naive, central memory and regulatory TCRB repertoires appeared more alike than those of healthy donors. Type 1 diabetes patients had VDJ junctions that carried fewer insertions and more deletions. Short templates might get an advantage during PCR, and this would be equal in patients and controls.

Expressed TCRB transcripts were sequenced because the entire RNA isolate underwent reverse transcription. The data were produced by immunoSEQ multiplex PCR, yet TCRdb's version contains in-frame clones alone and is incomplete. The data contain some 230,000 clones, 9.6% of them singletons. Trimming pared 6 bases from V and 6 bases from J, leaving 24 bases between. This CDR3 contains 16 residues. Germline CDR1 MNHEY, CDR2 SMNVEV (reference sequence). The chain is built from TRBV27 and TRBJ2-7; tentative D call: TRBD1 (9 bases). Sample: naive CD4+ T cells from blood. This TCR was sampled from a woman under 30 in good health. The DNA for the CDR3 is TGTGCCAGCAGGCCCTCGGGGGGGACAGGGTCGGTCGAGCAGTACTTC. Protein: CASRPSGGTGSVEQYF.